The present T cell receptor beta chain was sequenced within a study of blood T cell repertoires in COVID-19. Background on the study: The United States, Italy and Spain were the sources of the acute and convalescent COVID-19 samples. Sources were T cells, B-cell-depleted T cells, or PBMCs; the material itself was cDNA or gDNA.

As processed by the authors: Scientists estimated how many nucleated cells there were by amplifying reference gene primers. Data came from immunoSEQ multiplex PCR; TCRdb stores just in-frame clones and leaves some out. The V and J calls and clone size were taken over from that table, and D and trimming were inferred from the DNA. The repertoire holds over 300,000 clones, roughly 90% seen once, with about 6.8% in the top ten. Germline values: CDR1 MGHRA, CDR2 YSYEKL. This CDR3 is 15 amino acids long. After removal of 2 bases from V and 2 bases from J, the junction contained 2 bases not matched to a gene.

V usage is TRBV4-1 and J usage is TRBJ1-4; 7 bases map to TRBD1. The origin of this receptor is a young man with active or convalescent COVID-19. Sequences were obtained from peripheral blood. The CDR3 DNA sequence: TGCGCCAGCAGCCAACCAGGGGGGACTAATGAAAAACTGTTTTTT. This encodes CASSQPGGTNEKLFF.